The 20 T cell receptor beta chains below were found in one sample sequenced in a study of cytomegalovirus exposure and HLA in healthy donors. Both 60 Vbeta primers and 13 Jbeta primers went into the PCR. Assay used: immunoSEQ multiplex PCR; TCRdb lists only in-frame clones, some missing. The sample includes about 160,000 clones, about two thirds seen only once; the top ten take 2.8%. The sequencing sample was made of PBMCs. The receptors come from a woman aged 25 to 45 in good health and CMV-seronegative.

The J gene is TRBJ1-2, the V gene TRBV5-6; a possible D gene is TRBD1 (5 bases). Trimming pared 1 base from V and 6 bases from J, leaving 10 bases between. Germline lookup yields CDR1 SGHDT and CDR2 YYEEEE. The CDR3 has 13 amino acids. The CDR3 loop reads CASSLQGLHGYTF. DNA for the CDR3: TGTGCCAGCAGCTTGCAGGGCTTGCATGGCTACACCTTC.

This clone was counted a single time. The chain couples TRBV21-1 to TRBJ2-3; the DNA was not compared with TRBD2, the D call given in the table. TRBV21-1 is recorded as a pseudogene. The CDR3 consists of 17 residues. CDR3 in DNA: TGTGCCAGCAGCAAAGTTTGGCGGGAGGGCCACGCAGATACGCAGTATTTT. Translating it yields CASSKVWREGHADTQYF.

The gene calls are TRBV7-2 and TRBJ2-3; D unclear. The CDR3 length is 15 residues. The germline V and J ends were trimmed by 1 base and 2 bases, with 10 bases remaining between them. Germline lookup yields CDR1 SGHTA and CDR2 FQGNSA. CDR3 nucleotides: TGTGCCAGCAGCTTAGTTGGGCCAGACACAGATACGCAGTATTTT. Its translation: CASSLVGPDTDTQYF.

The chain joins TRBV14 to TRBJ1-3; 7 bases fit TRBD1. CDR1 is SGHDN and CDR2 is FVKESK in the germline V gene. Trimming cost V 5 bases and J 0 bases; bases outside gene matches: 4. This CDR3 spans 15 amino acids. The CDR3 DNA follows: TGTGCCAGCAGCTCGGGACAGTACTCTGGAAACACCATATATTTT. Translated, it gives CASSSGQYSGNTIYF.

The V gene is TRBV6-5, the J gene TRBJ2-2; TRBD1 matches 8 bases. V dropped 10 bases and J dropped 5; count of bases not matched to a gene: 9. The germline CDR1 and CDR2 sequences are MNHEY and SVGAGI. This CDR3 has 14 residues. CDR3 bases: TGTGCCACCAGGGGGCCTACTGTTACCGGGGAGCTGTTTTTT. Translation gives CATRGPTVTGELFF.

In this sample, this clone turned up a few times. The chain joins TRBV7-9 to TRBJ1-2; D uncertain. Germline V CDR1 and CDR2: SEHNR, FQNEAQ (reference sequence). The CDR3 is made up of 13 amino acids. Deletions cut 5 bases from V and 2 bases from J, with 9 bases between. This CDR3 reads CASSGRLNYGYTF. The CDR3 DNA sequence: TGTGCCAGCAGCGGTAGACTCAACTATGGCTACACCTTC.

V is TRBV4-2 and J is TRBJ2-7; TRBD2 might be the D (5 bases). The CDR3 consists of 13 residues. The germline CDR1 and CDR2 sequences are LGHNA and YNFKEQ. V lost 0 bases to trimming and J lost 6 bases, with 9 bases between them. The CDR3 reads CASSQETGSEQYF. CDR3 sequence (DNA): TGTGCCAGCAGCCAAGAGACGGGGTCCGAGCAGTACTTC.

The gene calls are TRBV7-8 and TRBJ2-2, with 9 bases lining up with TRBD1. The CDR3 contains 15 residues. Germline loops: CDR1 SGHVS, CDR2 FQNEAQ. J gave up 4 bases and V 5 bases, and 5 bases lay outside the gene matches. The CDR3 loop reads CASSLGQGSTGELFF. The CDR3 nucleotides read TGTGCCAGCAGCCTAGGACAGGGGAGCACCGGGGAGCTGTTTTTT.

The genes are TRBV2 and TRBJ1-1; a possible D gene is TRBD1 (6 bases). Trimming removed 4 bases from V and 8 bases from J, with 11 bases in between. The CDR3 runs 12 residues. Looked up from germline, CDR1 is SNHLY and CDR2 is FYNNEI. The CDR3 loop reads CASSVGQGEAFF. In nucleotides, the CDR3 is TGTGCCAGCAGTGTAGGCCAGGGGGAAGCTTTCTTT.

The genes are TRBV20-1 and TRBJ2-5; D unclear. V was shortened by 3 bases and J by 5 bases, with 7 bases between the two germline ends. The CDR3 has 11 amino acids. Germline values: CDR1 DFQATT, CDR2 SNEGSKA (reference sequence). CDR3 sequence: CSASWLETQYF. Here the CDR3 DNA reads TGCAGTGCTAGCTGGCTTGAGACCCAGTACTTC.

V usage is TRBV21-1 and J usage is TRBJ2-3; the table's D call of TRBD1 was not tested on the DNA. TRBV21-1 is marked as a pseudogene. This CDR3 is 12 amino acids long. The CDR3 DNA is TGTGCCAGCACGGGCAGGGTGAATACGCAGTATTTT. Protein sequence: CASTGRVNTQYF.

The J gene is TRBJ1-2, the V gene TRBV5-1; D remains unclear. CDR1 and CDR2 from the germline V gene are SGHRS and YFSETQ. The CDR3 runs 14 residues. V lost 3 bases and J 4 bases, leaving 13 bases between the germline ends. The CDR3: CASSSGPSGYGYTF. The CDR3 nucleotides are TGCGCCAGCAGCTCAGGACCCAGCGGCTATGGCTACACCTTC.

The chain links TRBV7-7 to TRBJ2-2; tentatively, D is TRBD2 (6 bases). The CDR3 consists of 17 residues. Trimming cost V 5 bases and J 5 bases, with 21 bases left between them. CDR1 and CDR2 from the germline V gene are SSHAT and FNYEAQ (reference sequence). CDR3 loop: CASSPEEVRGGTGELFF. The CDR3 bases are TGTGCCAGCAGCCCCGAGGAGGTGCGGGGTGGAACCGGGGAGCTGTTTTTT.

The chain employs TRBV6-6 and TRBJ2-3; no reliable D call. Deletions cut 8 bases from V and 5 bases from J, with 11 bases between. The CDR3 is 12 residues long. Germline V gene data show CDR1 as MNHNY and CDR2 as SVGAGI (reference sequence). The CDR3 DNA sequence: TGTGCCAGCTTGTCAAATTTAGATACGCAGTATTTT. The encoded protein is CASLSNLDTQYF.

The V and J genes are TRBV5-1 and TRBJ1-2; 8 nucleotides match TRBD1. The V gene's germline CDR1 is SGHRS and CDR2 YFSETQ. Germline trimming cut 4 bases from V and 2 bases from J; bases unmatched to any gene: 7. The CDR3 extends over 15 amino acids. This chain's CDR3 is CASSPDRVRNYGYTF. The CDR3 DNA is TGCGCCAGCAGCCCGGACAGGGTCCGAAACTATGGCTACACCTTC.

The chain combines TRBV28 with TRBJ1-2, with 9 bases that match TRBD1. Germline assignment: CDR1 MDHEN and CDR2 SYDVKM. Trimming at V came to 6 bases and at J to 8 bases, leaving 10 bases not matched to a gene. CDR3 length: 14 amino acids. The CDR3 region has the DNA TGTGCCAGCAGGCAAGGGACAGGGCTTTGGGGCTACACCTTC. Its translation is CASRQGTGLWGYTF.

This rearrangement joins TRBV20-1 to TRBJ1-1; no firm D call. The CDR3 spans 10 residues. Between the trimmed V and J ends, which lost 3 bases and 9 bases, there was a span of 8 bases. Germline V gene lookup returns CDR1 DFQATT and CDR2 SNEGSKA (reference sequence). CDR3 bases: TGCAGTGCTAGGGGAGGAAAAGCTTTCTTT. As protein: CSARGGKAFF.

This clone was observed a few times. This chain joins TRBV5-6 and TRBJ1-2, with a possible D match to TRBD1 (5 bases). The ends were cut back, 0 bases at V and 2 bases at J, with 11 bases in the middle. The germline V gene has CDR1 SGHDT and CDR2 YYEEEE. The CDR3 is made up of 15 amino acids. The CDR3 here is CASSLGRAGNYGYTF. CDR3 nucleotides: TGTGCCAGCAGCTTGGGGCGAGCAGGGAACTATGGCTACACCTTC.

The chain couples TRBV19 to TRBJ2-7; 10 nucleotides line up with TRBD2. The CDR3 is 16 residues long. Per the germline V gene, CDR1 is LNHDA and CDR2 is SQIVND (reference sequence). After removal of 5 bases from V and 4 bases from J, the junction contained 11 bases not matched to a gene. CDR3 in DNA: TGTGCCAGTAGTGCCGGGACTAGCGTGTCCTGGTACGAGCAGTACTTC. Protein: CASSAGTSVSWYEQYF.

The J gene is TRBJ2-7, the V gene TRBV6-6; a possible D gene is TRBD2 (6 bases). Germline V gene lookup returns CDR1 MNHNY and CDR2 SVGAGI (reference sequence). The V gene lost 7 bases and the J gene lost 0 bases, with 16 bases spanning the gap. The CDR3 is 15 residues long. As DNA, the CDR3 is TGTGCCAGCACTTCCTCCGGGAGTAGCTCCTACGAGCAGTACTTC. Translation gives CASTSSGSSSYEQYF.